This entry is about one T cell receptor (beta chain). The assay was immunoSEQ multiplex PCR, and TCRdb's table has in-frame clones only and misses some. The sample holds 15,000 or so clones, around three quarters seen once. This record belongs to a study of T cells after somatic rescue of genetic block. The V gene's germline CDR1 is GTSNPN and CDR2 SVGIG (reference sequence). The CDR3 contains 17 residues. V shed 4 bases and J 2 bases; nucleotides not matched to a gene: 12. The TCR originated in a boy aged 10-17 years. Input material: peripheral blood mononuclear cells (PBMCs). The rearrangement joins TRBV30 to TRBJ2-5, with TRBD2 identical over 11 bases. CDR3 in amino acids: CAWTKGLAGGSQETQYF. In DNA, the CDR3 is TGTGCCTGGACCAAGGGGCTAGCGGGAGGATCACAAGAGACCCAGTACTTC.